Shown below are 28 T cell receptor beta chains from a single sample sequenced in a study of regulatory T cells in long-lasting Graves disease. Described time point: newly diagnosed GD, antithyroid drugs for less than 3 months. RNA isolated from PBMCs was used to make the TCR library. iRepertoire HTBI primers and Arm-PCR of CDR3 regions built TCR beta libraries. TCRdb used MiXCR to reprocess the multiplex PCR reads, holding one entry per CDR3 protein. The table lists a few hundred thousand distinct CDR3 sequences, 15% of them singletons. The same sample was also studied in work on T cells in Graves' hyperthyroidism and ophthalmopathy.

The sample consisted of peripheral blood mononuclear cells (PBMCs), taken at new diagnosis, from a patient treated with antithyroid drugs. Receptors originate from a woman aged 40 to 50 with Graves disease.

This clonotype has only a few counts. This chain uses TRBV20-1 with TRBJ1-2; no clear D. Trimming removed 0 bases from V and 0 bases from J, with 11 bases in between. Germline V gene data show CDR1 as DFQATT and CDR2 as SNEGSKA (reference sequence). The CDR3 has 15 residues. CDR3 residues: CSARDPKVPNYGYTF. The CDR3 nucleotides read TGCAGTGCTAGAGATCCGAAAGTCCCTAACTATGGCTACACCTTC.

This clonotype was counted a few times. The chain has TRBV7-2 and TRBJ2-6; no clear D gene. V was trimmed by 6 bases and J by 4 bases, leaving 13 bases between them. The CDR3 covers 15 residues. The germline gives CDR1 SGHTA, CDR2 FQGNSA. In DNA form, the CDR3 reads TGTGCCAGCAGGAGAGAGGTATCCGGGGCCAACGTCCTGACTTTC. Translating gives CASRREVSGANVLTF.

There are many counts of this clonotype. The V gene is TRBV12-3 or TRBV12-4, the J gene TRBJ2-1; D gene uncertain. V was cut by 5 bases and J by 5 bases, with 16 bases left in between. CDR3 length equals 15 residues. CDR3: CASSTLGSSHNEQFF. DNA of the CDR3: TGTGCCAGCAGTACGCTGGGCAGTTCCCACAATGAGCAGTTCTTC.

This clonotype was observed a few times. The rearrangement joins TRBV6-1 to TRBJ1-5, with unresolved D. V shed 6 bases and J shed 3 bases, with 15 bases lying between them. CDR1 MNHNS and CDR2 SASEGT come from the germline V gene. The CDR3 totals 15 residues. CDR3 in amino acids: CASRESFSTNQPQHF. As DNA, the CDR3 is TGTGCCAGCAGAGAATCCTTCTCAACCAATCAGCCCCAGCATTTT.

This clonotype was recorded many times. The CDR3: CASSRESRSLYNEQFF. CDR3 DNA: TGTGCCAGCAGCCGAGAGTCGCGCTCGTTATACAATGAGCAGTTCTTC. J is TRBJ2-1 and V is TRBV27; D not certain. The germline gives CDR1 MNHEY, CDR2 SMNVEV (reference sequence). The CDR3 has 16 amino acids. V was shortened by 6 bases and J by 4 bases, with 19 bases between the two germline ends.

The rearrangement uses TRBV10-3 and TRBJ2-3; tentative D call: TRBD2 (5 bases). The CDR3 consists of 16 residues. Germline values: CDR1 ENHRY, CDR2 SYGVKD. The germline V and J ends were trimmed by 0 bases and 4 bases, with 14 bases remaining between them. The DNA for the CDR3 is TGTGCCATCAGTGAGTCAGGGCGGAGGACCTCAGATACGCAGTATTTT. This encodes CAISESGRRTSDTQYF.

This clonotype has just a few counts. The CDR3 spells CASSPGQGDSYEQYF. DNA of the CDR3: TGTGCCAGCTCACCAGGACAGGGGGACTCCTACGAGCAGTACTTC. This sequence joins TRBV18 and TRBJ2-7; TRBD1 agrees at 10 bases. Germline-derived CDR1 and CDR2 are KGHSH and LQKENI. With 2 bases clipped from V and 0 bases from J, the junction kept 1 base outside the gene matches. The CDR3 is made up of 15 amino acids.

This clonotype was observed a few times. The chain is built from TRBV7-8 and TRBJ1-3, with D uncertain. The V gene lost 1 base and the J gene lost 0 bases, with 7 bases spanning the gap. The CDR3 extends over 15 amino acids. CDR1 is SGHVS, CDR2 FQNEAQ, per germline. For the CDR3, the DNA is TGTGCCAGCAGCTTAGTTCACAGCTCTGGAAACACCATATATTTT. Translation gives CASSLVHSSGNTIYF.

Remarks on this clonotype: This sequence may be a read error, since a much larger clone differs from it by one base. The CDR3 does not close with the conserved phenylalanine or tryptophan, likely indicating a read error. V gene TRBV6-1 combines with J gene TRBJ2-1, with 12 bases matching TRBD2. Trimming cost V 7 bases and J 4 bases; bases outside gene matches: 11. The germline V gene encodes CDR1 MNHNS and CDR2 SASEGT. CDR3 length equals 17 residues. The CDR3 sequence is CASKSNKGLAGYNEQFL. CDR3 sequence (DNA): TGTGCCAGCAAATCTAATAAAGGACTAGCGGGGTACAATGAGCAGTTCCTC.

The chain employs TRBV6-5 and TRBJ2-1; 16 bases map to TRBD2. The CDR3 length is 18 residues. Germline loops: CDR1 MNHEY, CDR2 SVGAGI. Trimming at V came to 4 bases and at J to 2 bases, leaving 5 bases not matched to a gene. CDR3 in amino acids: CASSSSGTSGRAYNEQFF. CDR3 bases: TGTGCCAGCAGTTCCTCCGGGACTAGCGGGAGGGCCTACAATGAGCAGTTCTTC.

This clonotype came up a few times. The chain recombines TRBV7-2 with TRBJ1-1; D remains ambiguous. Germline loops: CDR1 SGHTA, CDR2 FQGNSA. The CDR3 extends over 11 amino acids. The V end lost 5 bases, the J end lost 7 bases, and 8 bases lay between the germline ends. The CDR3 spells CASSLGIEAFF. The CDR3 DNA reads TGTGCCAGCAGCCTTGGGATTGAAGCTTTCTTT. Supplemented by reference TRBV7-2 and TRBJ1-1, the full variable domain reads GAGVSQSPSNKVTEKGKDVELRCDPISGHTALYWYRQSLGQGLEFLIYFQGNSAPDKSGLPSDRFSAERTGGSVSTLTIQRTQQEDSAVYLCASSLGIEAFFGQGTRLTVV.

This clonotype was recorded a few times. This chain connects TRBV7-2 to TRBJ2-5; weak D call: TRBD1 (5 bases). This CDR3 is 15 amino acids long. Deletions cut 5 bases from V and 5 bases from J, with 18 bases between. Germline lookup yields CDR1 SGHTA and CDR2 FQGNSA. CDR3 sequence reads: CASSPNQGNGETQYF. CDR3 DNA: TGTGCCAGCAGCCCGAACCAGGGTAATGGGGAGACCCAGTACTTC.

The chain carries TRBV7-9 and TRBJ2-5; 9 bases are a match to TRBD1. Trimming removed 5 bases from V and 5 bases from J; junction bases left unmatched: 6. This CDR3 is built from 14 residues. CDR1 is SEHNR and CDR2 is FQNEAQ in the germline V gene (reference sequence). CDR3 residues: CASSPGTGMETQYF. The CDR3 DNA sequence: TGTGCCAGCAGCCCAGGGACAGGGATGGAGACCCAGTACTTC.

This clonotype occurred many times. This chain joins TRBV2 and TRBJ1-1; no definite D call. Germline values: CDR1 SNHLY, CDR2 FYNNEI. CDR3 length: 12 residues. Trimming removed 10 bases at V and 0 bases at J, with 9 bases between. This CDR3 is CANDLMNTEAFF. In DNA, the CDR3 is TGTGCCAACGACCTGATGAACACTGAAGCTTTCTTT. The full variable domain, with the rest looked up from reference TRBV2 and TRBJ1-1, is EPEVTQTPSHQVTQMGQEVILRCVPISNHLYFYWYRQILGQKVEFLVSFYNNEISEKSEIFDDQFSVERPDGSNFTLKIRSTKLEDSAMYFCANDLMNTEAFFGQGTRLTVV.

This clonotype was observed at least ten times. The CDR3 sequence is CASSLVMGTTYEQYF. The CDR3 coding sequence is TGTGCCAGCAGCTTAGTGATGGGGACTACCTACGAGCAGTACTTC. The V and J genes are TRBV11-2 and TRBJ2-7; 7 bases fit TRBD2. J lost 2 bases, V lost 1 base, and 5 bases had no gene match. The CDR3 runs 15 residues. The germline V gene encodes CDR1 SGHAT and CDR2 FQNNGV. The full variable domain, with the rest looked up from reference TRBV11-2 and TRBJ2-7, is EAGVAQSPRYKIIEKRQSVAFWCNPISGHATLYWYQQILGQGPKLLIQFQNNGVVDDSQLPKDRFSAERLKGVDSTLKIQPAKLEDSAVYLCASSLVMGTTYEQYFGPGTRLTVT.

This clonotype came up many times. The V and J genes are TRBV12-3 or TRBV12-4 and TRBJ2-7; TRBD2 agrees at 7 bases. V lost 4 bases and J lost 3; bases outside the gene matches: 9. This CDR3 comprises 15 residues. CDR3 DNA sequence: TGTGCCAGCAGTTCGCGCGGTGCGGGAGACTACGAGCAGTACTTC. Translated: CASSSRGAGDYEQYF.

This clonotype was seen many times. V usage is TRBV5-1 and J usage is TRBJ2-5; TRBD2 agrees at 9 bases. The J segment lost 5 bases and the V segment lost 6 bases, leaving 5 bases of the junction unmatched. Germline V gives CDR1 SGHRS, CDR2 YFSETQ. CDR3 length equals 13 residues. CDR3 loop: CASTGLAYETQYF. Here the CDR3 DNA reads TGCGCCAGCACAGGACTAGCGTACGAGACCCAGTACTTC.

This clonotype was seen a single time. The chain employs TRBV2 and TRBJ2-1; 10 bases agree with TRBD2. The CDR3 has 14 amino acids. Germline V gene lookup returns CDR1 SNHLY and CDR2 FYNNEI. V gave up 8 bases and J gave up 6 bases; unmatched junction bases: 7. As DNA, the CDR3 is TGTGCCAGCCTAGCGGGAGCGAGAGGCAATGAGCAGTTCTTC. This gives the protein CASLAGARGNEQFF.

This clonotype was seen a few times. The chain combines TRBV18 with TRBJ1-5; 8 nucleotides line up with TRBD1. Germline CDR1 and CDR2: KGHSH and LQKENI. The V gene end was trimmed by 1 base and the J gene end by 2 bases; junction bases not matched to a gene: 7. This CDR3 region has 17 residues. The CDR3 here is CASSPRATGDRNQPQHF. As DNA, the CDR3 is TGTGCCAGCTCACCACGCGCGACAGGGGATCGCAATCAGCCCCAGCATTTT.

V is TRBV5-1 and J is TRBJ2-1, with a tentative D call TRBD1 (6 bases). Germline V gene lookup returns CDR1 SGHRS and CDR2 YFSETQ. With 2 bases removed from V and 0 bases from J, the gap between germline ends came to 18 bases. The CDR3 is 18 residues long. The CDR3 reads CASSFRDTVRDSYNEQFF. CDR3 coding DNA: TGCGCCAGCAGCTTCCGGGACACAGTGAGGGACTCCTACAATGAGCAGTTCTTC.

There are a few counts of this clonotype. The rearrangement uses TRBV2 and TRBJ2-1; 9 positions agree with TRBD1. Trimming took 7 bases from V and 4 from J; bases not matched to a gene: 14. CDR1 is SNHLY, CDR2 FYNNEI, per germline. The CDR3 has 17 residues. The DNA of the CDR3 is TGTGCCAGCACCCATATCCGTGGACAGGGGTTTTACAATGAGCAGTTCTTC. Translating it yields CASTHIRGQGFYNEQFF.

This clonotype showed up many times. The rearrangement uses TRBV7-9 and TRBJ1-3; 7 bases agree with TRBD1. This CDR3 comprises 19 residues. Trimming at V came to 7 bases and at J to 4 bases, leaving 22 bases not matched to a gene. CDR1 SEHNR and CDR2 FQNEAQ come from the germline V gene (reference sequence). CDR3 sequence: CASTGPPTGAPLRGNTIYF. The CDR3 bases are TGTGCCAGCACCGGCCCCCCAACAGGGGCCCCTCTGAGAGGAAACACCATATATTTT.

The chain employs TRBV27 and TRBJ2-3; D might be TRBD2 (5 bases). There are 14 residues in the CDR3. The germline CDR1 and CDR2 sequences are MNHEY and SMNVEV (reference sequence). The V and J ends lost 3 bases and 0 bases respectively, with 7 bases between them. The CDR3 spells CASSFRRSTDTQYF. The CDR3 DNA sequence: TGTGCCAGCAGTTTTCGGAGGAGCACAGATACGCAGTATTTT.

There are many counts of this clonotype. The rearrangement links TRBV28 to TRBJ1-5; possible D gene TRBD1, 5 bases. The length of the CDR3 is 16 residues. Per the germline V gene, CDR1 is MDHEN and CDR2 is SYDVKM. V lost 7 bases and J lost 2, with 18 bases in between. CDR3 residues: CASNPWEGRGNQPQHF. The CDR3 region has the DNA TGTGCCAGCAACCCATGGGAGGGACGGGGCAATCAGCCCCAGCATTTT. The whole variable domain, remainder taken from reference TRBV28 and TRBJ1-5, is DVKVTQSSRYLVKRTGEKVFLECVQDMDHENMFWYRQDPGLGLRLIYFSYDVKMKEKGDIPEGYSVSREKKERFSLILESASTNQTSMYLCASNPWEGRGNQPQHFGDGTRLSIL.

The chain employs TRBV27 and TRBJ2-1, with 9 bases identical to TRBD2. Germline CDR1 MNHEY, CDR2 SMNVEV (reference sequence). V gave up 3 bases and J gave up 4 bases; unmatched junction bases: 4. The CDR3 contains 15 residues. CDR3 nucleotides: TGTGCCAGCAGTTTCGGGACTAGCTCGTACAATGAGCAGTTCTTC. Translated: CASSFGTSSYNEQFF.

This clonotype was seen ten or more times. This chain uses TRBV27 with TRBJ2-1; TRBD2 matches 9 bases. The CDR3 has 18 residues. Germline values: CDR1 MNHEY, CDR2 SMNVEV (reference sequence). V shed 3 bases and J 1 base; nucleotides not matched to a gene: 10. The CDR3 bases are TGTGCCAGCAGTTTTGGATTAGCGGGGGACCCATCCTACAATGAGCAGTTCTTC. It is translated as CASSFGLAGDPSYNEQFF.

This clonotype came up a few times. This chain uses TRBV29-1 with TRBJ1-3; D possibly corresponds to TRBD1 (6 bases). CDR3 length equals 14 residues. The V end was cut by 2 bases, the J end by 0 bases, with 8 bases between. Germline V CDR1 and CDR2: SQVTM, ANQGSEA. In DNA form, the CDR3 reads TGCAGCGTTGAACGGACAGACTCTGGAAACACCATATATTTT. This encodes CSVERTDSGNTIYF. The full variable domain, its missing parts supplied by reference TRBV29-1 and TRBJ1-3, is SAVISQKPSRDICQRGTSLTIQCQVDSQVTMMFWYRQQPGQSLTLIATANQGSEATYESGFVIDKFPISRPNLTFSTLTVSNMSPEDSSIYLCSVERTDSGNTIYFGEGSWLTVV.

Turning to this clonotype: Since a much larger clone is just one base distant, this may be a read error. J is TRBJ1-5 and V is TRBV19; 9 bases map to TRBD1. This CDR3 is 15 amino acids long. Germline V gene data show CDR1 as LNHDA and CDR2 as SQIVND (reference sequence). V shed 4 bases and J 9 bases; nucleotides not matched to a gene: 10. For the CDR3, the DNA is TGTGCCAGTAGTAAGGGACAGGGAGGCGAGCGGCCCCAGCATTTT. Translated: CASSKGQGGERPQHF.